The rows below give T cell receptor beta chains drawn from one sample of a study of early T cells in non-severe SARS-CoV-2 infection. From the 5' RACE reads, TCRdb called clonotypes with MiXCR, one entry per CDR3 protein. Among around 80,000 distinct CDR3 sequences listed, 11% were seen once. The sample here was whole blood, taken at baseline. These TCRs come from an adult who was a healthcare worker with PCR-confirmed SARS-CoV-2 infection or an uninfected control (not recorded which). The CDR3 runs from the conserved cysteine through the conserved F or W. A D gene is named only where the DNA matches it firmly. Size is omitted from some rows. Given values are once, few, many or a class for expanded clones.

v_gene: TRBV4-1
len: 18
d_gene: .
j_gene: TRBJ1-2
abundance: .
CDR3nt: TGCGCCAGCAGCGAGGAGGAATTCAGGGGCCCCTTCAACTATGGCTACACCTTC
CDR3aa: CASSEEEFRGPFNYGYTF

v_gene: TRBV20-1
len: 12
d_gene: .
j_gene: TRBJ2-5
abundance: few
CDR3nt: TGCAGTGCCACGGGGCTTGACGAGACCCAGTACTTC
CDR3aa: CSATGLDETQYF

v_gene: TRBV10-3
len: 15
d_gene: TRBD2
j_gene: TRBJ2-3
abundance: few
CDR3nt: TGTGCCATCAGTGGGCCTAGCGGGAGCACAGATACGCAGTATTTT
CDR3aa: CAISGPSGSTDTQYF

v_gene: TRBV20-1
len: 13
d_gene: .
j_gene: TRBJ2-1
abundance: .
CDR3nt: TGCAGTGCTAGAGGTCCTGCTTCGGGCGAGCAGTTCTTC
CDR3aa: CSARGPASGEQFF

v_gene: TRBV3-1
len: 16
d_gene: .
j_gene: TRBJ1-5
abundance: few
CDR3nt: TGTGCCAGCAGCCAAGGTCTCTGGATCAGCAATCAGCCCCAGCATTTT
CDR3aa: CASSQGLWISNQPQHF

v_gene: TRBV6-2/TRBV6-3
len: 16
d_gene: TRBD1
j_gene: TRBJ1-1
abundance: many
CDR3nt: TGTGCCAGCAGTTACTCGAGGGGACAGACAAGAGGTGAAGCTTTCTTT
CDR3aa: CASSYSRGQTRGEAFF

v_gene: TRBV4-1
len: 13
d_gene: .
j_gene: TRBJ2-1
abundance: few
CDR3nt: TGCGCCAGCAGCCACCTCTTGGCGTATGAGCAGTTCTTC
CDR3aa: CASSHLLAYEQFF

v_gene: TRBV9
len: 15
d_gene: .
j_gene: TRBJ1-5
abundance: many
CDR3nt: TGTGCCAGCAGCGTAGGGGACACTTCTAATCAGCCCCAGCATTTT
CDR3aa: CASSVGDTSNQPQHF

v_gene: TRBV7-9
len: 13
d_gene: .
j_gene: TRBJ1-2
abundance: .
CDR3nt: TGTGCCAGCAGCTTAGTGGCAAGCTATGGCTACACCTTC
CDR3aa: CASSLVASYGYTF

v_gene: TRBV11-2
len: 16
d_gene: TRBD1
j_gene: TRBJ1-2
abundance: many
CDR3nt: TGTGCCAGCAGCTTCCAATCCGGGACAGGGGCCTATGGCTACACCTTC
CDR3aa: CASSFQSGTGAYGYTF

v_gene: TRBV28
len: 14
d_gene: TRBD1
j_gene: TRBJ1-1
abundance: many
CDR3nt: TGTGCCAGCATCCGACAGGGCGTCGGCGAGGAAGCTTTCTTT
CDR3aa: CASIRQGVGEEAFF

v_gene: TRBV6-5
len: 18
d_gene: TRBD1
j_gene: TRBJ2-5
abundance: .
CDR3nt: TGTGCCAGCAGTTACTCGATCCGTGGGACAGGGGGAATTAAGACCCAGTACTTC
CDR3aa: CASSYSIRGTGGIKTQYF

v_gene: TRBV12-3/TRBV12-4
len: 15
d_gene: .
j_gene: TRBJ2-3
abundance: few
CDR3nt: TGTGCCAGCAGTTTTGAGCCGGGGCCCACAGATACGCAGTATTTT
CDR3aa: CASSFEPGPTDTQYF

v_gene: TRBV7-6
len: 14
d_gene: .
j_gene: TRBJ2-3
abundance: many
CDR3nt: TGTGCCAGCAGCTTCATCACAGCCACAGATACGCAGTATTTT
CDR3aa: CASSFITATDTQYF

v_gene: TRBV7-9
len: 15
d_gene: TRBD1
j_gene: TRBJ1-2
abundance: .
CDR3nt: TGTGCCAGCAGCCTCAGACAGGGCTCGAACTATGGCTACACCTTC
CDR3aa: CASSLRQGSNYGYTF

v_gene: TRBV9
len: 14
d_gene: TRBD1
j_gene: TRBJ1-5
abundance: .
CDR3nt: TGTGCCAGCAGCAAATACGGGACAGATCAGCCCCAGCATTTT
CDR3aa: CASSKYGTDQPQHF

v_gene: TRBV11-3
len: 14
d_gene: TRBD2
j_gene: TRBJ2-5
abundance: many
CDR3nt: TGTGCCAGCAGCCCCGGGGGAGGGGAAGAGACCCAGTACTTC
CDR3aa: CASSPGGGEETQYF

v_gene: TRBV20-1
len: 12
d_gene: .
j_gene: TRBJ2-3
abundance: few
CDR3nt: TGCAGTGCGCCTCCCGGACCCGATGGGCAGTATTTT
CDR3aa: CSAPPGPDGQYF

v_gene: TRBV7-3
len: 13
d_gene: .
j_gene: TRBJ1-6
abundance: many
CDR3nt: TGTGCCAGCAGCTTACAGGGGACCTCACCCCTCCACTTT
CDR3aa: CASSLQGTSPLHF

v_gene: TRBV3-1
len: 15
d_gene: .
j_gene: TRBJ1-2
abundance: many
CDR3nt: TGTGCCAGCAGCCAAGCTCTAACAGGGTTCAGTGGCTACACCTTC
CDR3aa: CASSQALTGFSGYTF

v_gene: TRBV28
len: 15
d_gene: .
j_gene: TRBJ2-7
abundance: many
CDR3nt: TGTGCCAGCAGTTTTAGTAGAGGGGTAATCTACGAGCAGTACTTC
CDR3aa: CASSFSRGVIYEQYF

v_gene: TRBV28
len: 12
d_gene: .
j_gene: TRBJ2-3
abundance: few
CDR3nt: TGTGCCAGCTGGGGGGACACAGATACGCAGTATTTT
CDR3aa: CASWGDTDTQYF

v_gene: TRBV11-2
len: 12
d_gene: .
j_gene: TRBJ2-7
abundance: .
CDR3nt: TGTGCCAGCAGCCACGACAACTACGAGCAGTACTTC
CDR3aa: CASSHDNYEQYF

v_gene: TRBV12-3/TRBV12-4
len: 15
d_gene: TRBD1
j_gene: TRBJ2-3
abundance: .
CDR3nt: TGTGCCAGCAGGTGGACAGGGGGCAGTCCAGATACGCAGTATTTT
CDR3aa: CASRWTGGSPDTQYF

v_gene: TRBV27
len: 13
d_gene: .
j_gene: TRBJ1-1
abundance: many
CDR3nt: TGTGCCAGCAGTCAACTGGTGGGGACTGAAGCTTTCTTT
CDR3aa: CASSQLVGTEAFF

v_gene: TRBV2
len: 15
d_gene: TRBD2
j_gene: TRBJ2-3
abundance: few
CDR3nt: TGTGCCAGCAGTGTTCTAGCGGGGATAACAGATACGCAGTATTTT
CDR3aa: CASSVLAGITDTQYF

v_gene: TRBV11-1
len: 16
d_gene: .
j_gene: TRBJ1-1
abundance: .
CDR3nt: TGTGCCAGCAGCTTAGCGGCAGCTCCCATGAACACTGAAGCTTTCTTT
CDR3aa: CASSLAAAPMNTEAFF

v_gene: TRBV7-8
len: 12
d_gene: TRBD1
j_gene: TRBJ1-5
abundance: many
CDR3nt: TGTGCCAGCAGCGAACAGGGGTCGGCCCAGCATTTT
CDR3aa: CASSEQGSAQHF

v_gene: TRBV2
len: 15
d_gene: TRBD2
j_gene: TRBJ2-2
abundance: many
CDR3nt: TGTGCCAGCAGCGTAGCGGGGGGTAACACCGGGGAGCTGTTTTTT
CDR3aa: CASSVAGGNTGELFF

v_gene: TRBV3-1
len: 15
d_gene: TRBD2
j_gene: TRBJ2-1
abundance: few
CDR3nt: TGTGCCAGCAGCCAAGGTTACGGGGGGGCAAGGGAGCAGTTCTTC
CDR3aa: CASSQGYGGAREQFF

v_gene: TRBV6-6
len: 12
d_gene: TRBD1
j_gene: TRBJ2-5
abundance: .
CDR3nt: TGTGCCAGCAGTGAGGGGGCGGAGACCCAGTACTTC
CDR3aa: CASSEGAETQYF

v_gene: TRBV11-2
len: 15
d_gene: .
j_gene: TRBJ2-3
abundance: few
CDR3nt: TGTGCCAGCAGCCTACTAGCAGATTACACAGATACGCAGTATTTT
CDR3aa: CASSLLADYTDTQYF

v_gene: TRBV3-1
len: 16
d_gene: .
j_gene: TRBJ1-5
abundance: .
CDR3nt: TGTGCCAGCAGCCAAAGTGGTGTACAAGGGCATCAGCCCCAGCATTTT
CDR3aa: CASSQSGVQGHQPQHF

v_gene: TRBV20-1
len: 12
d_gene: .
j_gene: TRBJ2-3
abundance: few
CDR3nt: TGCAGTGCTCCCTCCTCCGGGCCCCGGCAGTATTTT
CDR3aa: CSAPSSGPRQYF

v_gene: TRBV19
len: 14
d_gene: .
j_gene: TRBJ1-5
abundance: .
CDR3nt: TGTGCCAGCTCCGGGGGGAACAGCAATCAGCCCCAGCATTTT
CDR3aa: CASSGGNSNQPQHF

v_gene: TRBV7-2
len: 15
d_gene: TRBD1
j_gene: TRBJ1-2
abundance: .
CDR3nt: TGTGCCAGCAGCCCCAGGACAGGGGGCGCCTATGGCTACACCTTC
CDR3aa: CASSPRTGGAYGYTF

v_gene: TRBV20-1
len: 14
d_gene: .
j_gene: TRBJ2-1
abundance: .
CDR3nt: TGCAGTGCTATAAGGACTATGTCCTACAATGAGCAGTTCTTC
CDR3aa: CSAIRTMSYNEQFF

v_gene: TRBV6-6
len: 15
d_gene: TRBD2
j_gene: TRBJ2-3
abundance: .
CDR3nt: TGTGCCAGCAGTCCCCTAGCGGGGGCGTTAGATACGCAGTATTTT
CDR3aa: CASSPLAGALDTQYF

v_gene: TRBV9
len: 13
d_gene: .
j_gene: TRBJ2-7
abundance: few
CDR3nt: TGTGCCAGCAGCGTAGGTCCCACCCACGAGCAGTACTTC
CDR3aa: CASSVGPTHEQYF

v_gene: TRBV20-1
len: 14
d_gene: TRBD1
j_gene: TRBJ2-3
abundance: medium-sized
CDR3nt: TGCAGTGCTAGCTTGACAGGGGGCGGAGATACGCAGTATTTT
CDR3aa: CSASLTGGGDTQYF

v_gene: TRBV12-3/TRBV12-4
len: 15
d_gene: TRBD2
j_gene: TRBJ2-7
abundance: .
CDR3nt: TGTGCCAGCAGTTACCTTAGCGGGGGGGCCTACGAGCAGTACTTC
CDR3aa: CASSYLSGGAYEQYF

v_gene: TRBV6-1
len: 18
d_gene: .
j_gene: TRBJ2-2
abundance: .
CDR3nt: TGTGCCAGCAGTGAGCGCCCGGCCGGGACCCTTATCACCGGGGAGCTGTTTTTT
CDR3aa: CASSERPAGTLITGELFF

v_gene: TRBV4-2
len: 15
d_gene: .
j_gene: TRBJ1-1
abundance: .
CDR3nt: TGTGCCAGCAGCCAAGCGGGGCGGGAGGACACTGAAGCTTTCTTT
CDR3aa: CASSQAGREDTEAFF

v_gene: TRBV28
len: 13
d_gene: .
j_gene: TRBJ1-1
abundance: many
CDR3nt: TGTGCCAGCAGTTTAAGGCGGAGCACTGAAGCTTTCTTT
CDR3aa: CASSLRRSTEAFF

v_gene: TRBV20-1
len: 18
d_gene: TRBD1
j_gene: TRBJ1-1
abundance: many
CDR3nt: TGCAGTGCTAGAGATCCCGGACAGGGGGATCGGGCAGACACTGAAGCTTTCTTT
CDR3aa: CSARDPGQGDRADTEAFF

v_gene: TRBV28
len: 13
d_gene: .
j_gene: TRBJ2-7
abundance: .
CDR3nt: TGTGCCAGCAGTTTACAGGTTCCGAACGAGCAGTACTTC
CDR3aa: CASSLQVPNEQYF

v_gene: TRBV29-1
len: 12
d_gene: .
j_gene: TRBJ1-5
abundance: .
CDR3nt: TGCAGCGTTGCGGGGGATAATCAGTACCAGCATTTT
CDR3aa: CSVAGDNQYQHF

v_gene: TRBV20-1
len: 13
d_gene: TRBD1
j_gene: TRBJ2-7
abundance: .
CDR3nt: TGCAGTGCCCTAGGACAGGGTCAGTACGAGCAGTACTTC
CDR3aa: CSALGQGQYEQYF

v_gene: TRBV7-9
len: 14
d_gene: TRBD1
j_gene: TRBJ1-2
abundance: many
CDR3nt: TGTGCCAGCAGCTTAGCGGGACAGCCCTATGGCTACACCTTC
CDR3aa: CASSLAGQPYGYTF

v_gene: TRBV15
len: 14
d_gene: .
j_gene: TRBJ1-4
abundance: few
CDR3nt: TGTGCCACCAGCAGAGATTTGGCAGGGCCAAAACTGTTTTTT
CDR3aa: CATSRDLAGPKLFF

v_gene: TRBV7-2
len: 13
d_gene: TRBD1
j_gene: TRBJ2-1
abundance: few
CDR3nt: TGTGCCAGCAGCTTGGACAGGGGGAATGAGCAGTTCTTC
CDR3aa: CASSLDRGNEQFF

v_gene: TRBV27
len: 14
d_gene: TRBD1
j_gene: TRBJ2-4
abundance: many
CDR3nt: TGTGCCAGCAGTCCGACGACAGGGGGGAACATTCAGTACTTC
CDR3aa: CASSPTTGGNIQYF

v_gene: TRBV5-5
len: 13
d_gene: .
j_gene: TRBJ1-2
abundance: .
CDR3nt: TGTGCCACCCCAGGGGCGGGAGCTGCTGGCTACACCTTC
CDR3aa: CATPGAGAAGYTF

v_gene: TRBV7-9
len: 16
d_gene: TRBD1
j_gene: TRBJ2-7
abundance: many
CDR3nt: TGTGCCAGCAGTTCTCCGTGGGACAGGACGGCCCACGAGCAGTACTTC
CDR3aa: CASSSPWDRTAHEQYF

v_gene: TRBV20-1
len: 17
d_gene: .
j_gene: TRBJ1-6
abundance: .
CDR3nt: TGCAGTGCTAGAGCGCAAAATGCAGGGGCCCTTAATTCACCCCTCCACTTT
CDR3aa: CSARAQNAGALNSPLHF

v_gene: TRBV18
len: 12
d_gene: .
j_gene: TRBJ1-1
abundance: .
CDR3nt: TGTGCCAGCTCACCGAAAGGGATTGAAGCTTTCTTT
CDR3aa: CASSPKGIEAFF

v_gene: TRBV20-1
len: 14
d_gene: .
j_gene: TRBJ1-5
abundance: .
CDR3nt: TGCAGTGCTAAAAGGATAGGGGATCTTCAGCCCCAGCATTTT
CDR3aa: CSAKRIGDLQPQHF